Listed here is a single TCR beta chain. The data stem from a study of blood T cell repertoires in COVID-19. Turning to the study itself: Nucleic acid was either cDNA or gDNA, and it came from T cells, B-cell-depleted T cells, or PBMCs.

In the authors' methods: Reference gene primer amplification gave nucleated cell count estimates. Profiling relied on immunoSEQ multiplex PCR, and the TCRdb table lists in-frame clones only, not all of them. V and J calls and clone size are given by that table; D and trimming were obtained from the DNA. The sample includes roughly 230,000 clones, 83% seen only once; the top ten take over 4.5%. This CDR3 comprises 14 residues. V shed 5 bases and J 2 bases; nucleotides not matched to a gene: 5. Germline-derived CDR1 and CDR2 are MDHEN and SYDVKM. Specimen: peripheral blood. The receptor comes from a human donor in a cohort sampled during active COVID-19. The rearrangement links TRBV28 to TRBJ1-1; 7 nucleotides line up with TRBD1. This CDR3 is CASSQGQLNTEAFF. DNA of the CDR3: TGTGCCAGCAGTCAGGGACAGCTTAACACTGAAGCTTTCTTT.